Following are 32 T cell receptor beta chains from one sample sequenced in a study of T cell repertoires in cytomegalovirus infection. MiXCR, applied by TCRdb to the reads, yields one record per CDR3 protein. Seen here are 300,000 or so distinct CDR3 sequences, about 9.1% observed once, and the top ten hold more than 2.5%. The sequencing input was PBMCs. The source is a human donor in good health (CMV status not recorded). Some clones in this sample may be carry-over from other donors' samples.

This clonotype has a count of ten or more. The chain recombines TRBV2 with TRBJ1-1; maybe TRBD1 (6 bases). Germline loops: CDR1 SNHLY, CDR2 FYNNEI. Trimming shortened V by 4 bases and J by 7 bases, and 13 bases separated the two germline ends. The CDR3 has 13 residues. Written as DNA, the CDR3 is TGTGCCAGCAGTGCACAACAGGGTCGTGAAGCTTTCTTT. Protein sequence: CASSAQQGREAFF.

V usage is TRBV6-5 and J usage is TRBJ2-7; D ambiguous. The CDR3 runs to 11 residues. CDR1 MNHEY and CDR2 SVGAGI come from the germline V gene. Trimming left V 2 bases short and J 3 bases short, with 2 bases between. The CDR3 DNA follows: TGTGCCAGCAGTTACATCTACGAGCAGTACGTC. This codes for CASSYIYEQYV.

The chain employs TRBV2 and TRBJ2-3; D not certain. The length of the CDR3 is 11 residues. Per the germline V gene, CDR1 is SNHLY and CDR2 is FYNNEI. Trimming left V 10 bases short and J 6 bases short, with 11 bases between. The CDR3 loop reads CANKTRDTQYF. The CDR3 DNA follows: TGTGCCAACAAAACGAGGGATACGCAGTATTTT. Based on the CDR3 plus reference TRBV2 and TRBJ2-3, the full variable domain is EPEVTQTPSHQVTQMGQEVILRCVPISNHLYFYWYRQILGQKVEFLVSFYNNEISEKSEIFDDQFSVERPDGSNFTLKIRSTKLEDSAMYFCANKTRDTQYFGPGTRLTVL.

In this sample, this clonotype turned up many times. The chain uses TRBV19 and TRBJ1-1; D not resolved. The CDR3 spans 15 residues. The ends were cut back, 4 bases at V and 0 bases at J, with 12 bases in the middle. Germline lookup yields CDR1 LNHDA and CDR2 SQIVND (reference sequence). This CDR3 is CASSTRHFMNTEAFF. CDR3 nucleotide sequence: TGTGCCAGTAGTACCCGACACTTCATGAACACTGAAGCTTTCTTT. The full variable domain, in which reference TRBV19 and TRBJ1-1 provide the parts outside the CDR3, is DGGITQSPKYLFRKEGQNVTLSCEQNLNHDAMYWYRQDPGQGLRLIYYSQIVNDFQKGDIAEGYSVSREKKESFPLTVTSAQKNPTAFYLCASSTRHFMNTEAFFGQGTRLTVV.

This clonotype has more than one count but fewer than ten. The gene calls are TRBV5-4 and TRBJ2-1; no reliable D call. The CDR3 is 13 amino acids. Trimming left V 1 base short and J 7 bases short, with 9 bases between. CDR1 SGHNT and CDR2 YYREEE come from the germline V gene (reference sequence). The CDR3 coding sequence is TGTGCCAGCAGCTTGTTTGCGGAAAATGAGCAGTTCTTC. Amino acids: CASSLFAENEQFF.

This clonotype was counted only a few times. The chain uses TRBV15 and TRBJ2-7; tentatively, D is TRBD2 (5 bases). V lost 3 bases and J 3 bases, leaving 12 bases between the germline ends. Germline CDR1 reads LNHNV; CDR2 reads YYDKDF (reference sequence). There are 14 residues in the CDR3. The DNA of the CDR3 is TGTGCCACCAGCAGGACTAACCGGGGCTACGAGCAGTACGTC. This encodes CATSRTNRGYEQYV.

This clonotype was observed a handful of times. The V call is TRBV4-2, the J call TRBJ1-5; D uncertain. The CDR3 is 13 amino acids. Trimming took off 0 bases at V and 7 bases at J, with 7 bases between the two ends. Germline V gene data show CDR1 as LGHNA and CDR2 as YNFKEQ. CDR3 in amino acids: CASSQDVVQPQHF. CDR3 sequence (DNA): TGTGCCAGCAGCCAAGATGTTGTGCAGCCCCAGCATTTT.

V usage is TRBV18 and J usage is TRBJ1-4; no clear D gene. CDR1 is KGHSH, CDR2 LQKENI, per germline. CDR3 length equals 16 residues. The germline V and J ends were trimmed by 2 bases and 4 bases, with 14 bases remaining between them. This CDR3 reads CASSPSLAAVNEKLFF. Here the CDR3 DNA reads TGTGCCAGCTCACCATCTTTGGCGGCCGTTAATGAAAAACTGTTTTTT.

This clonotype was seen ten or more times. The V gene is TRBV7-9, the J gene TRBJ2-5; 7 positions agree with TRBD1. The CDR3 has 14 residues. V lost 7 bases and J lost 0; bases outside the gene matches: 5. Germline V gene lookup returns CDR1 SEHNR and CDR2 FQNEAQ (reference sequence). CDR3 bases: TGTGCCAGCACCCGGACAGGCTACCAAGAGACCCAGTACTTC. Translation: CASTRTGYQETQYF. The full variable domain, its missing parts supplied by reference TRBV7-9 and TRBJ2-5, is DTGVSQNPRHKITKRGQNVTFRCDPISEHNRLYWYRQTLGQGPEFLTYFQNEAQLEKSRLLSDRFSAERPKGSFSTLEIQRTEQGDSAMYLCASTRTGYQETQYFGPGTRLLVL.

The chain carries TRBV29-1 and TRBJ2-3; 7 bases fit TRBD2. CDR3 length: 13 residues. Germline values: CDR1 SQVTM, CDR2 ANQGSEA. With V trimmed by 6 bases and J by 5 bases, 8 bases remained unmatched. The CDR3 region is CSVGGGVGDTQYF. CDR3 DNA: TGCAGCGTGGGGGGGGGAGTCGGAGATACGCAGTATTTT.

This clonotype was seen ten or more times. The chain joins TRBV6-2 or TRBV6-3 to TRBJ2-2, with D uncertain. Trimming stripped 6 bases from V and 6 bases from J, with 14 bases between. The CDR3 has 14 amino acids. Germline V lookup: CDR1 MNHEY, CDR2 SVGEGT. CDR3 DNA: TGTGCCAGCAGCCCCAACCGGGCAGCCGGGGAGCTGTTTTTT. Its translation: CASSPNRAAGELFF.

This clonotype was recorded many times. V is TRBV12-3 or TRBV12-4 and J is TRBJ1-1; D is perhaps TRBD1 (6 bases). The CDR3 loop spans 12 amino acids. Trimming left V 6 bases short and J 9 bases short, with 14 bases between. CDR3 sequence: CASSPDRRKAFF. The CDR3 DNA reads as TGTGCCAGCAGCCCTGACAGGAGAAAAGCTTTCTTT.

For the CDR3, the DNA is TGTGCCAGCAGTCCCACCGGGACAGGGGCATCACCCCTCCACTTT. Translation: CASSPTGTGASPLHF. The V gene is TRBV12-3 or TRBV12-4, the J gene TRBJ1-6; TRBD1 agrees at 10 bases. Trimming at V came to 5 bases and at J to 10 bases, leaving 8 bases not matched to a gene. This CDR3 has 15 residues.

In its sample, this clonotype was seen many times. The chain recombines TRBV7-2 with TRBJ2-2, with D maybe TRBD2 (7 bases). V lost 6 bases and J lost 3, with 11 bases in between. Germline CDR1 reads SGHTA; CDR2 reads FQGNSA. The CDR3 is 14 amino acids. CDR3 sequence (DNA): TGTGCCAGCAGAGCGGGACATTACACCGGGGAGCTGTTTTTT. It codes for CASRAGHYTGELFF.

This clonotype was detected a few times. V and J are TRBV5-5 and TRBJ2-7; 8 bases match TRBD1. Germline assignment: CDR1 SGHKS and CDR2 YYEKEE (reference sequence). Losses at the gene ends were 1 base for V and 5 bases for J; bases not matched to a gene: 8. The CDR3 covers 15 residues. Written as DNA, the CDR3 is TGTGCCAGCAGCTTGTGGCAGGGGGACAGGAACGAGCAGTACGTC. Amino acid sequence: CASSLWQGDRNEQYV.

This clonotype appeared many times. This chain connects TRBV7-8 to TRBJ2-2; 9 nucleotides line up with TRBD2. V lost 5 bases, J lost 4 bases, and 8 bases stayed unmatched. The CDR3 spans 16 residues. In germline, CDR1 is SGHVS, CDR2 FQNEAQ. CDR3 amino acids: CASSTRTSVGTGELFF. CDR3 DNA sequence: TGTGCCAGCAGCACTAGGACTAGCGTAGGCACCGGGGAGCTGTTTTTT.

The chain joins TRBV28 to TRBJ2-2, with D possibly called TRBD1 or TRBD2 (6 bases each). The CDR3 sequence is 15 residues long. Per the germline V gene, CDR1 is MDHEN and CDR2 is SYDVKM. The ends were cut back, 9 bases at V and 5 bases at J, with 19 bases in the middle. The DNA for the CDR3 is TGTGCCAGTGCCCCGGGGGCTACGAGAACCGGGGAGCTGTTTTTT. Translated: CASAPGATRTGELFF.

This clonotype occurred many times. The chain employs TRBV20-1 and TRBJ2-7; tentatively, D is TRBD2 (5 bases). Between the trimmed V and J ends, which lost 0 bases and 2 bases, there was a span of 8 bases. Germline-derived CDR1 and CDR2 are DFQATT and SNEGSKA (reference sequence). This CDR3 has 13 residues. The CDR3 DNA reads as TGCAGTGCTAGAGATTACGGGACCTACGAGCAGTACTTC. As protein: CSARDYGTYEQYF.

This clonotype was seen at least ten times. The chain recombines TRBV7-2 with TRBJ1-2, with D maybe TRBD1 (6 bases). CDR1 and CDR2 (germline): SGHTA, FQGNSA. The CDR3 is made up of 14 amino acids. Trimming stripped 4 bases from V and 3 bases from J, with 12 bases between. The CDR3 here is CASSYQGTHYGYTF. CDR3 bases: TGTGCCAGCAGCTATCAGGGGACGCACTATGGCTACACCTTC.

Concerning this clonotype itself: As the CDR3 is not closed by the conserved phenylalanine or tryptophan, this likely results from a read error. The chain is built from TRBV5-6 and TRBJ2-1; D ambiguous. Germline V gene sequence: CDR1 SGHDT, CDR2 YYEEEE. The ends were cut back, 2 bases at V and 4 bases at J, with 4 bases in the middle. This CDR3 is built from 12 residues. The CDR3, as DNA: TGTGCCAGCAGCTTCAAGTACAATGAGCAGTTCTAC. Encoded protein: CASSFKYNEQFY.

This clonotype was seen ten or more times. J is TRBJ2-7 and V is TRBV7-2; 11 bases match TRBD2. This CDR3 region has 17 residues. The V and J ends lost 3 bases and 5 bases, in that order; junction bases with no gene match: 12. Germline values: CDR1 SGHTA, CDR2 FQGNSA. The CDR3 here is CASSLRLAGRPQNEQYF. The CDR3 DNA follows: TGTGCCAGCAGCTTGAGACTAGCGGGGAGACCCCAGAACGAGCAGTACTTC.

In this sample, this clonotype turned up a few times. CDR3 DNA: TGCAGCGTTGGTTGGGGAGTCTACGAGCAGTACTTC. Amino acid sequence: CSVGWGVYEQYF. The V call is TRBV29-1, the J call TRBJ2-7; a weak D match, TRBD2 (5 bases). The CDR3 totals 12 residues. V was clipped by 4 bases and J by 3 bases, with 10 bases between them. The germline V gene encodes CDR1 SQVTM and CDR2 ANQGSEA.

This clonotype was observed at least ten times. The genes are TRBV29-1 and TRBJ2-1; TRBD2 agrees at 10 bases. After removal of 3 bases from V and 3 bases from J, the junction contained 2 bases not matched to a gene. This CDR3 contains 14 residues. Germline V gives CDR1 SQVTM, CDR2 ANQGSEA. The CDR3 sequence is CSVDSGGGYNEQFF. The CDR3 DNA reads TGCAGCGTTGACAGCGGGGGGGGCTACAATGAGCAGTTCTTC.

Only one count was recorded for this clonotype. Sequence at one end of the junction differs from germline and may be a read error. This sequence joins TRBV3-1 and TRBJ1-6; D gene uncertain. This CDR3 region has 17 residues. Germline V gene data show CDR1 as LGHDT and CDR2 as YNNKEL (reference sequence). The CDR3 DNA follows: TGTACCAGCAGCCAAGATAACACCCCTTCCTATAATTCACCCCTCCACTTT. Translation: CTSSQDNTPSYNSPLHF. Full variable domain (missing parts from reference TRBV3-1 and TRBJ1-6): DTAVSQTPKYLVTQMGNDKSIKCEQNLGHDTMYWYKQDSKKFLKIMFSYNNKELIINETVPNRFSPKSPDKAHLNLHINSLELGDSAVYFCTSSQDNTPSYNSPLHFGNGTRLTVT.

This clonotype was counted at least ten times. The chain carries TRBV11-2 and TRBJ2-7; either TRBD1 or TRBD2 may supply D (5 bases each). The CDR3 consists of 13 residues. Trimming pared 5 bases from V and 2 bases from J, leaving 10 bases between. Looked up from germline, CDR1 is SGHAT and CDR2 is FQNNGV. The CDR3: CASSLGTAYEQYV. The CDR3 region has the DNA TGTGCCAGCAGCCTGGGGACGGCCTACGAGCAGTACGTC.

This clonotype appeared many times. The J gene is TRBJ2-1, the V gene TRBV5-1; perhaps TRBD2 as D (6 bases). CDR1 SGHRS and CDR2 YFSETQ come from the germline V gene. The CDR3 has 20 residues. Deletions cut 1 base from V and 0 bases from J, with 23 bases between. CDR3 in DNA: TGCGCCAGCAGCTTGTGGGGTCGTACCGCGGGGATCCGCTCCTACAATGAGCAGTTCTTC. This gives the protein CASSLWGRTAGIRSYNEQFF.

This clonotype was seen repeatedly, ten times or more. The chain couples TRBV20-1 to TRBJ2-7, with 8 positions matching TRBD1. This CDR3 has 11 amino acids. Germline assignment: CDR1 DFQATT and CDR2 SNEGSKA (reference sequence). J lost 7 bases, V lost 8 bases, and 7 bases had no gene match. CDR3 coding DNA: TGCAGTACCCGGACAGGGAGTGAGCAGTACTTC. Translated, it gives CSTRTGSEQYF.

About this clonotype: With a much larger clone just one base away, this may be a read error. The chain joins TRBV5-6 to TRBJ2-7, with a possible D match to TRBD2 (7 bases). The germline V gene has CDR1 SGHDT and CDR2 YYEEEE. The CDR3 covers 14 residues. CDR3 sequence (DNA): TGTGTCAGCAGCTTGGGCGGGGGCCTCTACGAGCAGTACGTC. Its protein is CVSSLGGGLYEQYV.

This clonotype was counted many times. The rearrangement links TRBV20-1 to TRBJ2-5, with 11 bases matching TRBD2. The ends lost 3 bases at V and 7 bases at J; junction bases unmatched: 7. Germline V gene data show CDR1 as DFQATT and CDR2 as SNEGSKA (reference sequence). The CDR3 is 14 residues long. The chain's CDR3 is CSASATSGGGTQYF. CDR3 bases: TGCAGTGCTAGCGCCACTAGCGGGGGTGGGACCCAGTACTTC.

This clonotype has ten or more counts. Here the CDR3 DNA reads TGTGCCAGCAGCTTCTCCTACCAGGAGCAGTTCTTC. Amino acids: CASSFSYQEQFF. V gene TRBV7-9 combines with J gene TRBJ2-1; D not certain. Germline-derived CDR1 and CDR2 are SEHNR and FQNEAQ (reference sequence). CDR3 size: 12 residues. Trimming removed 3 bases from V and 10 bases from J, with 10 bases in between. Looking up the rest from reference TRBV7-9 and TRBJ2-1 gives the full variable domain: DTGVSQNPRHKITKRGQNVTFRCDPISEHNRLYWYRQTLGQGPEFLTYFQNEAQLEKSRLLSDRFSAERPKGSFSTLEIQRTEQGDSAMYLCASSFSYQEQFFGPGTRLTVL.

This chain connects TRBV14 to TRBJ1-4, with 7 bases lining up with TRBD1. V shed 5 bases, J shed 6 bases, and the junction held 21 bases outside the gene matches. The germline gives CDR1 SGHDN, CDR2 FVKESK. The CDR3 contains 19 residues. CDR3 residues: CASSGRLTGAFAVHEKLFF. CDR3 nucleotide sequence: TGTGCCAGCAGCGGACGTCTAACAGGGGCCTTTGCCGTTCATGAAAAACTGTTTTTT.

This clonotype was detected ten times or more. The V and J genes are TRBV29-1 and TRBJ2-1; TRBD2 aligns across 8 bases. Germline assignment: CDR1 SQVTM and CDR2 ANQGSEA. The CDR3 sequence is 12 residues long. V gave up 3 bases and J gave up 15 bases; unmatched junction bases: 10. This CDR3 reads CSVENTSGDSFF. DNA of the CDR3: TGCAGCGTTGAGAATACTAGCGGCGACTCGTTCTTC.